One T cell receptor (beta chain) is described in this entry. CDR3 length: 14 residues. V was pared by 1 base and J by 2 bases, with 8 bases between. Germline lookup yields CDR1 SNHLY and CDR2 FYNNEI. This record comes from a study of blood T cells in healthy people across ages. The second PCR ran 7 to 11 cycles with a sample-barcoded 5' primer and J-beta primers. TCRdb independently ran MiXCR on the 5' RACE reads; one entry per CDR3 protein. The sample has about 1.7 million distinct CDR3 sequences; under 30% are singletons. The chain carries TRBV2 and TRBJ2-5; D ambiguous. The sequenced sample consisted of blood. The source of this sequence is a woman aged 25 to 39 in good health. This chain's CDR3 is CASSEDFGQETQYF. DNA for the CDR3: TGTGCCAGCAGTGAAGACTTCGGGCAAGAGACCCAGTACTTC. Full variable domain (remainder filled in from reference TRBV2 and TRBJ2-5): EPEVTQTPSHQVTQMGQEVILRCVPISNHLYFYWYRQILGQKVEFLVSFYNNEISEKSEIFDDQFSVERPDGSNFTLKIRSTKLEDSAMYFCASSEDFGQETQYFGPGTRLLVL.